Listed here are 11 T cell receptor beta chains from one sample, sequenced in a study of blood T cell repertoires in COVID-19. Measured with immunoSEQ multiplex PCR; TCRdb has only the in-frame clones, and not every one. The data show 50,000 to 70,000 clones, just over 85% seen once. The sample taken for sequencing was peripheral blood. Every receptor here comes from a man between 60 and 75 years old with acute or convalescent COVID-19.

The chain uses TRBV28 and TRBJ2-3; 8 bases are shared with TRBD1. Germline V gives CDR1 MDHEN, CDR2 SYDVKM. The V segment lost 4 bases and the J segment 4 bases; nucleotides outside the gene matches: 7. The CDR3 runs 15 residues. The CDR3, as DNA: TGTGCCAGCAGTTCCCGACAGGGGATCGCAGATACGCAGTATTTT. Protein product: CASSSRQGIADTQYF.

The chain joins TRBV24-1 to TRBJ2-1, with TRBD2 matching over 14 bases. Germline-derived CDR1 and CDR2 are KGHDR and SFDVKD. V lost 6 bases, J lost 2 bases, and 5 bases stayed unmatched. The CDR3 runs 17 residues. The CDR3 nucleotides read TGTGCCACCAGTACCGGACTAGCGGGAGGAACCTACAATGAGCAGTTCTTC. It translates to CATSTGLAGGTYNEQFF.

This sequence joins TRBV7-3 and TRBJ1-5; no clear D. This CDR3 comprises 13 residues. Germline CDR1 and CDR2: SGHTA and FQGTGA. Trimming took 1 base from V and 7 from J, leaving 8 bases between them. For the CDR3, the DNA is TGTGCCAGCAGCTTAATGACGGGACAGCCCCAGCATTTT. This encodes CASSLMTGQPQHF.

The chain is built from TRBV29-1 and TRBJ1-3; D remains unclear. The germline CDR1 and CDR2 sequences are SQVTM and ANQGSEA. Between the trimmed V and J ends, which lost 0 bases and 0 bases, there was a span of 9 bases. There are 15 residues in the CDR3. The CDR3 DNA follows: TGCAGCGTTGAAGATCAACAAATCTCTGGAAACACCATATATTTT. Its translation: CSVEDQQISGNTIYF.

V usage is TRBV9 and J usage is TRBJ1-1; TRBD1 matches at 9 bases. The CDR3 runs 16 residues. J lost 2 bases, V lost 4 bases, and 9 bases had no gene match. Germline-derived CDR1 and CDR2 are SGDLS and YYNGEE. The CDR3 loop is CASSPRGDRDNTEAFF. For the CDR3, the DNA is TGTGCCAGCAGCCCTCGAGGGGACAGGGATAACACTGAAGCTTTCTTT.

The J gene is TRBJ2-2, the V gene TRBV2; the D gene is possibly TRBD2 (5 bases). The V gene's germline CDR1 is SNHLY and CDR2 FYNNEI. This CDR3 comprises 13 residues. V lost 11 bases to trimming and J lost 1 base, with 11 bases between them. The CDR3 DNA sequence: TGTGCCTCTCGACGGGGGAACACCGGGGAGCTGTTTTTT. As protein: CASRRGNTGELFF.

The chain combines TRBV14 with TRBJ2-2; 9 bases map to TRBD1. CDR1 SGHDN and CDR2 FVKESK come from the germline V gene. Germline trimming cut 2 bases from V and 2 bases from J; bases unmatched to any gene: 3. The CDR3 has 16 residues. The CDR3 nucleotides read TGTGCCAGCAGCCAATGGGGACAGGGAAACACCGGGGAGCTGTTTTTT. It is translated as CASSQWGQGNTGELFF.

This clone has a single count. The chain recombines TRBV7-2 with TRBJ2-1; 11 bases fit TRBD2. The CDR3 extends over 16 amino acids. Germline values: CDR1 SGHTA, CDR2 FQGNSA. With V trimmed by 1 base and J by 9 bases, 8 bases remained unmatched. The CDR3 coding sequence is TGTGCCAGCAGCTTAGTAGTAGCGGGAGGGCCTATTGAGCAGTTCTTC. Translation: CASSLVVAGGPIEQFF.

The gene calls are TRBV28 and TRBJ1-4, with 9 bases lining up with TRBD1. From germline, CDR1 is MDHEN and CDR2 SYDVKM. J gave up 0 bases and V 4 bases, and 18 bases lay outside the gene matches. This CDR3 comprises 21 residues. The CDR3 spells CASSSLWEPDGTGTTNEKLFF. CDR3 sequence (DNA): TGTGCCAGCAGTTCGTTATGGGAACCAGACGGGACAGGGACAACTAATGAAAAACTGTTTTTT.

The rearrangement uses TRBV3-1 (or the pseudogene TRBV3-2) and TRBJ1-2; no definite D call. Trimming cost V 1 base and J 0 bases, with 9 bases left between them. This CDR3 is built from 15 residues. Germline-derived CDR1 and CDR2 are LGHDT and YNNKEL (reference sequence). CDR3 bases: TGTGCCAGCAGCCAAGCAGCGATAGCTAACTATGGCTACACCTTC. Encoded protein: CASSQAAIANYGYTF.

The chain uses TRBV28 and TRBJ1-5, with 8 bases that match TRBD1. V shed 6 bases, J shed 7 bases, and the junction held 11 bases outside the gene matches. This CDR3 comprises 15 residues. Per germline, CDR1 MDHEN and CDR2 SYDVKM. DNA of the CDR3: TGTGCCAGCAGCCCTGGGACAGGCGGAGGACAGCCCCAGCATTTT. Protein sequence: CASSPGTGGGQPQHF.